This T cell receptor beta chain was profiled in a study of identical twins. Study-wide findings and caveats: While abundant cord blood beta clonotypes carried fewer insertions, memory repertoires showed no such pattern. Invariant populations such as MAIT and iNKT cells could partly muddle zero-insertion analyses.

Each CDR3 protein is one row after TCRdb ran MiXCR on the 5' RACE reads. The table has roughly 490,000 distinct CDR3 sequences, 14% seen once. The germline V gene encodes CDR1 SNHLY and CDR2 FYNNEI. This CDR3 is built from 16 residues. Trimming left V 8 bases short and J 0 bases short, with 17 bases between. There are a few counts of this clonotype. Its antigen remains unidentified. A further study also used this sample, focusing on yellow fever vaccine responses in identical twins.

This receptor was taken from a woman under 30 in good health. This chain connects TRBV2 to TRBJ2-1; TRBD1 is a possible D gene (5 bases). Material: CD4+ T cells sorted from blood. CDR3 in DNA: TGTGCCAGCGGTAGCAGGACATCAAGCTCCTACAATGAGCAGTTCTTC. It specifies CASGSRTSSSYNEQFF. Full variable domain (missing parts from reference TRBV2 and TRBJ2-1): EPEVTQTPSHQVTQMGQEVILRCVPISNHLYFYWYRQILGQKVEFLVSFYNNEISEKSEIFDDQFSVERPDGSNFTLKIRSTKLEDSAMYFCASGSRTSSSYNEQFFGPGTRLTVL.